Reported below is one T cell receptor beta chain. In the source study's methods: For nucleated cells, counts were estimated from reference gene primer amplification. Sequencing used immunoSEQ multiplex PCR; TCRdb keeps in-frame clones, though not all of them. The V and J calls and clone size come from that table; D and trimming were worked out from the DNA. The sample contains 200,000 to 300,000 clones, approximately 89% of which appear only once. All enrollees were about 18 to 89 years old and from 20 to 25 US areas. The germline gives CDR1 SGHVS, CDR2 FQNEAQ. This CDR3 contains 19 residues. Losses at the gene ends were 4 bases for V and 0 bases for J; bases not matched to a gene: 15. The source of the sample is a study of blood T cell repertoires in COVID-19.

Sequencing input: PBMCs or T cells enriched from blood (not recorded which). V is TRBV7-8 and J is TRBJ2-1; 7 nucleotides line up with TRBD2. The sequence derives from a woman in her thirties or forties with acute COVID-19. CDR3 nucleotide sequence: TGTGCCAGCAGCTCCTCGGGGTCTAGCGGCTTTAGCTCCTACAATGAGCAGTTCTTC. This gives the protein CASSSSGSSGFSSYNEQFF.